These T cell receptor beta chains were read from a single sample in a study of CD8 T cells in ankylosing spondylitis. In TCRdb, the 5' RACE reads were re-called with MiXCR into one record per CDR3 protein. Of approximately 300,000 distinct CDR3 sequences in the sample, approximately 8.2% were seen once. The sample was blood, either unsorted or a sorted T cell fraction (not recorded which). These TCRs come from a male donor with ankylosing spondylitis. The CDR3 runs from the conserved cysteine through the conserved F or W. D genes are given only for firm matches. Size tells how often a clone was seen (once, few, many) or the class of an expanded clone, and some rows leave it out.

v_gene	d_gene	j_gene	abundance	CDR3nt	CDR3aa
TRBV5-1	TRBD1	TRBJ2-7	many	TGCGCCAGCAGCACAGGGGGCGGCACTCTCTACGAGCAGTACTTC	CASSTGGGTLYEQYF
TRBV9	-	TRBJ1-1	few	TGTGCCAGCAGACCAGACTTCATGAACACTGAAGCTTTCTTT	CASRPDFMNTEAFF
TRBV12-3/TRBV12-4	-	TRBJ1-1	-	TGTGCCAGCAGTTTTTGGGGGGTGAACACTGAAGCTTTCTTT	CASSFWGVNTEAFF
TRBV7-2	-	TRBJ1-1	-	TGTGCCAGCAGCTTAGACCGGGCGTTCGGGGCTGAAGCTTTCTTT	CASSLDRAFGAEAFF
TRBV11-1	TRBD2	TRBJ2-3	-	TGTGCCAGCAGCTTACTGAGCGGGAGGGGAACTCGCACAGATACGCAGTATTTT	CASSLLSGRGTRTDTQYF
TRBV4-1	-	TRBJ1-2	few	TGCGCCAGCAGCCACCCTCCCGGCCGGACCTATGGCTACACCTTC	CASSHPPGRTYGYTF
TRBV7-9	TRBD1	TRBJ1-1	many	TGTGCCAGCAGCTACCGGACAGGGGTTTACACTGAAGCTTTCTTT	CASSYRTGVYTEAFF
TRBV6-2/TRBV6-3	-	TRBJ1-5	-	TGTGCCAGCAGTTATTTCGGGCAGGGACATCAGCCCCAGCATTTT	CASSYFGQGHQPQHF
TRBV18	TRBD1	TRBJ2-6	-	TGTGCCAGCTCACTACAGGGGTCCGGCTCTGGGGCCAACGTCCTGACTTTC	CASSLQGSGSGANVLTF
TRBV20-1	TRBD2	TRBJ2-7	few	TGCAGTGCTCTCCAGCGGGAGGCCACCTACGAGCAGTACTTC	CSALQREATYEQYF
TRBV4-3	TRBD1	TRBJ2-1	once	TGCGCCAGCAGCCTTACCGACAGGGGAGACAATGAGCAGTTCTTC	CASSLTDRGDNEQFF
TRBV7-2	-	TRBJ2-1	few	TGTGCCAGCAGCGTGAGCGTAGGCCCCTACAATGAGCAGTTCTTC	CASSVSVGPYNEQFF
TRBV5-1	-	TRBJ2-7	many	TGCGCCAGCAGCGCAGACAGGAGAGCCTACGAGCAGTACTTC	CASSADRRAYEQYF
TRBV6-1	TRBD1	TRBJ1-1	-	TGTGCCAGCAGAACCGGGACAGGGCTGAACACTGAAGCTTTCTTT	CASRTGTGLNTEAFF
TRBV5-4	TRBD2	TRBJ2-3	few	TGTGCCAGCAGCTTGGTCCTTCTAGCGGGAGTTAGAAGCACAGATACGCAGTATTTT	CASSLVLLAGVRSTDTQYF
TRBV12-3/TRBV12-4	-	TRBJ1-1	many	TGTGCCAGCACGATTTATATTCAGGGGAACACTGAAGCTTTCTTT	CASTIYIQGNTEAFF
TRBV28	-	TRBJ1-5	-	TGTGCCAGCAGTTTGGGCCTGAGGAACCTAGGCGATCAGCCCCAGCATTTT	CASSLGLRNLGDQPQHF
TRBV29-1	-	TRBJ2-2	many	TGCAGCGTTGACAGGTCGAACACCGGGGAGCTGTTTTTT	CSVDRSNTGELFF
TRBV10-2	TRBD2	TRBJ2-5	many	TGCGCCAGCAGTGACCCCGGGACTACCCAAGAGACCCAGTACTTC	CASSDPGTTQETQYF
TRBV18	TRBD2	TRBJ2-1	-	TGTGCCAGCTTGCGACTAGCGGCTAATGAGCAGTTCTTC	CASLRLAANEQFF
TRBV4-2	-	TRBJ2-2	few	TGTGCCAGCAGCCAAGAGGGTCACTTACTAAACACCGGGGAGCTGTTTTTT	CASSQEGHLLNTGELFF
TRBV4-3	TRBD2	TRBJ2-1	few	TGCGCCAGCAGCCAAGACAATAGCGGGGGATACAATGAGCAGTTCTTC	CASSQDNSGGYNEQFF
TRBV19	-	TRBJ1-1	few	TGTGCCAGTACCCCCCAGGGAGACACTGAAGCTTTCTTT	CASTPQGDTEAFF
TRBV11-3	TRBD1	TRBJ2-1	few	TGTGCCAGCAGCTTAGATCCCCGGACAGGGGACTACAATGAGCAGTTCTTC	CASSLDPRTGDYNEQFF
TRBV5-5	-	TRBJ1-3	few	TGTGCCAGCAGCTTGGGAGGACGGACCTCTGGAAACACCATATATTTT	CASSLGGRTSGNTIYF
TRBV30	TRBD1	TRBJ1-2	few	TGTGCCTGGAGTCAAGGCGGACAGGCGCGCTATGGCTACACCTTC	CAWSQGGQARYGYTF
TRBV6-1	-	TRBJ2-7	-	TGTGCCAGCAGTACCAGGGACAAGACCTACGAGCAGTACTTC	CASSTRDKTYEQYF
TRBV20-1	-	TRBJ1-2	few	TGCAGTGCTAGCGACTACTTCTATGGCTACACCTTC	CSASDYFYGYTF
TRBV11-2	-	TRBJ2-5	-	TGTGCCAGCAGCGCCCACTCGGGGCCACACCAAGAGACCCAGTACTTC	CASSAHSGPHQETQYF
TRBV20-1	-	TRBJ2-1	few	TGCAGTGCTAGTGGTCACAATGAGCAGTTCTTC	CSASGHNEQFF
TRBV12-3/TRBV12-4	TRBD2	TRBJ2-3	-	TGTGCCAGCGTCACATACCGGTGGACTAGCGTCACAGATACGCAGTATTTT	CASVTYRWTSVTDTQYF
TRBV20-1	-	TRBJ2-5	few	TGCAGTGCTAGAGGGGCGGTGCAGGGCGGAGAGACCCAGTACTTC	CSARGAVQGGETQYF
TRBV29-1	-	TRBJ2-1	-	TGCAGCGCTGGGAGGACAGGCGGCGATGAGCAGTTCTTC	CSAGRTGGDEQFF
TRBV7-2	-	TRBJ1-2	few	TGTGCCAGCAGCTTGGGCTGGGGCTACACCTTC	CASSLGWGYTF
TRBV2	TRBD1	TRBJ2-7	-	TGTGCCAGCAGTGGACAGGGAACGAGCGAGCAGTACTTC	CASSGQGTSEQYF
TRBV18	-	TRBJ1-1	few	TGTGCCAGCTCAAAAAATGCGGCAGAGAACACTGAAGCTTTCTTT	CASSKNAAENTEAFF
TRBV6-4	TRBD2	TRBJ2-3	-	TGTGCCAGCAGCCCCGGGAGGGCCTTTGTGGATACGCAGTATTTT	CASSPGRAFVDTQYF
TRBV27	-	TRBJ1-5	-	TGTGCCAGCAGCCCCCTCGCAGGGAATCAGCCCCAGCATTTT	CASSPLAGNQPQHF
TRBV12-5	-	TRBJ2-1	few	TGTGCTAGTGTCGAAAAGGGGAATGAGCAGTTCTTC	CASVEKGNEQFF
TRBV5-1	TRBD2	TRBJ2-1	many	TGCGCCAGCAGCCCTCCGGGACTAGCGGGAAATGAGCAGTTCTTC	CASSPPGLAGNEQFF
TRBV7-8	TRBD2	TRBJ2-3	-	TGTGCCAGCAGACCCTATCGTCCGCGGACTAGCCTCAAGATGGATACGCAGTATTTT	CASRPYRPRTSLKMDTQYF
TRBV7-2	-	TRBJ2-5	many	TGTGCCAGCAGCTTAGCGGGTACGGGGACCCAGTACTTC	CASSLAGTGTQYF
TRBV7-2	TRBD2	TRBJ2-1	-	TGTGCCAGCAGCCCAAGCGGGACGAGCCCCTACTATGAGCAGTTCTTC	CASSPSGTSPYYEQFF
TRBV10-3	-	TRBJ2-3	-	TGTGCCATCAGTGAACCGGGGCAGCCTAGCACAGATACGCAGTATTTT	CAISEPGQPSTDTQYF